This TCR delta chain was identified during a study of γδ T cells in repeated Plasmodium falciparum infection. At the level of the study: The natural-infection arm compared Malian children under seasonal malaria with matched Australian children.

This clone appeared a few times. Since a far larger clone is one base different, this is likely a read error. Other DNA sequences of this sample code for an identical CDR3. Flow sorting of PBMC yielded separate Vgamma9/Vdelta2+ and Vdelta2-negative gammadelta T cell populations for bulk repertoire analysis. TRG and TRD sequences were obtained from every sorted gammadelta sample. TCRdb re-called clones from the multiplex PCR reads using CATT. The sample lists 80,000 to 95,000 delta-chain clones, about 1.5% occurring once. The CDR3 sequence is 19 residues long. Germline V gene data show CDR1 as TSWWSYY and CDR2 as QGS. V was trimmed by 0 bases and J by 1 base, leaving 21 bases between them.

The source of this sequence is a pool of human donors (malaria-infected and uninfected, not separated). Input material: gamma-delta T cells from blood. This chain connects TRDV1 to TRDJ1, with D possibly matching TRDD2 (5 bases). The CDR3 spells CALGELHLPTKGSTDKLIF. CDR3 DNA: TGTGCTCTTGGGGAACTTCATCTGCCTACGAAGGGTTCCACCGATAAACTCATCTTT.